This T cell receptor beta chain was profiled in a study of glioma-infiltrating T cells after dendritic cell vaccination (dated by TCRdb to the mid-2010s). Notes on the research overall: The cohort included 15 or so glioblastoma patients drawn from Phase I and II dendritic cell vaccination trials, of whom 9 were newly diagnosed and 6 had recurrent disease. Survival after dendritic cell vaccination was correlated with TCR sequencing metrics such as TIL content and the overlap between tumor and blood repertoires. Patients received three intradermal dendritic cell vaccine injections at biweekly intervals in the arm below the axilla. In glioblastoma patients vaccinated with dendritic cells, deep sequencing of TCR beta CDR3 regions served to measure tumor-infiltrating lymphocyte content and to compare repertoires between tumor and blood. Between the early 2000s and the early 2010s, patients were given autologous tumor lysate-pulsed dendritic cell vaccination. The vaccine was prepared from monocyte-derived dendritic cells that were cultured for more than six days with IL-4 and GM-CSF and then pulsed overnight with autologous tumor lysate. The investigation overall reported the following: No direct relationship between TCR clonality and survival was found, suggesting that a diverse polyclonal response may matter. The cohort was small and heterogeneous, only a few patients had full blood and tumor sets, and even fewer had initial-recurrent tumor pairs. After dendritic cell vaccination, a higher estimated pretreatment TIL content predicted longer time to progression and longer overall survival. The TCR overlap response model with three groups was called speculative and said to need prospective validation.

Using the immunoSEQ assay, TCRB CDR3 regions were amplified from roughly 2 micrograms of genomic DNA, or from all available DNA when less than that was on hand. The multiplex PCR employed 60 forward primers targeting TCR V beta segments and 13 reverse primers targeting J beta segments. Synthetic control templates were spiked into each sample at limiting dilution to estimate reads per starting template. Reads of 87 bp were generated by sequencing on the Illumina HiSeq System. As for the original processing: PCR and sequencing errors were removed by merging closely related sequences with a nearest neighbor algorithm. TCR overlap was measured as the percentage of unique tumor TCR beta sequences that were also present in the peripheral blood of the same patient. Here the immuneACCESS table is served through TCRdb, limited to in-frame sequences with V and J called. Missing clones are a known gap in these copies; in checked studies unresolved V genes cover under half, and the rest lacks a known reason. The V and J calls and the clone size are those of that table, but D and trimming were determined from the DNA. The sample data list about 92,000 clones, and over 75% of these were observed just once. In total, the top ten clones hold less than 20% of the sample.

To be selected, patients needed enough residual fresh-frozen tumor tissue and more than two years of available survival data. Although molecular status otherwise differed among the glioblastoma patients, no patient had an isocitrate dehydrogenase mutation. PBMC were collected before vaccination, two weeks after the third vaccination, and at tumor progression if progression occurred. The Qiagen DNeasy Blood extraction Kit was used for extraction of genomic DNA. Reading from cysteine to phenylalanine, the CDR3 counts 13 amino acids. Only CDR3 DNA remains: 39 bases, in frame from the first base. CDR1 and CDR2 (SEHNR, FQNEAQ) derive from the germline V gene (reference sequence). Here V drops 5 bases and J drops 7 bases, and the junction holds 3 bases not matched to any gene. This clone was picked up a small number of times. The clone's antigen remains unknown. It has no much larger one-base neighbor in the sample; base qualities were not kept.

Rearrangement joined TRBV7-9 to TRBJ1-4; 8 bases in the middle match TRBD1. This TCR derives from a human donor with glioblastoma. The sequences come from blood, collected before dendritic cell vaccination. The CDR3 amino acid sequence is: CASSQTGVEKLFF. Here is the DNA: TGTGCCAGCAGCCAGACAGGGGTTGAAAAACTGTTTTTT.